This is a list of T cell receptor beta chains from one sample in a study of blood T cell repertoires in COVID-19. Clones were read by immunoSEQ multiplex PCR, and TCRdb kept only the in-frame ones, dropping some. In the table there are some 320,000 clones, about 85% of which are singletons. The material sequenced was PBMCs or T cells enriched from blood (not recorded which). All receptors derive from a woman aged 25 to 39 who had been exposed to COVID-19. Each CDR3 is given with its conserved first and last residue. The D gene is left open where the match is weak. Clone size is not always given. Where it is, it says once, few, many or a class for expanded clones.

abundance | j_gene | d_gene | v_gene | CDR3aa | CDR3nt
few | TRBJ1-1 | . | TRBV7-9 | CASSLEQGSNTEAFF | TGTGCCAGCAGCTTAGAGCAGGGATCGAACACTGAAGCTTTCTTT
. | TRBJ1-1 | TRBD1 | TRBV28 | CASGQTGGAFF | TGTGCCAGCGGCCAAACAGGGGGAGCTTTCTTT
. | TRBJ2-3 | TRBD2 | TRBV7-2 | CASSQRRLADPRTDTQYF | TGTGCCAGCAGTCAAAGGAGACTAGCGGACCCACGCACAGATACGCAGTATTTT
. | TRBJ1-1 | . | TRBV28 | CASSFPQEGTEAFF | TGTGCCAGCAGTTTCCCCCAGGAAGGCACTGAAGCTTTCTTT
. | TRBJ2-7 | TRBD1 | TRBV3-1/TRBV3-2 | CASSHDLGSRDRSYEQYF | TGTGCCAGCAGCCATGACCTAGGTTCTAGGGACAGGTCCTACGAGCAGTACTTC
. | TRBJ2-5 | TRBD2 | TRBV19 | CASTTTQSLLAGEGETQYF | TGTGCCAGTACCACGACCCAATCCCTACTAGCGGGAGAGGGGGAGACCCAGTACTTC
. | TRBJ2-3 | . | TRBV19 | CASTSSLGTPDTQYF | TGTGCCAGTACATCATCTCTAGGGACTCCTGATACGCAGTATTTT
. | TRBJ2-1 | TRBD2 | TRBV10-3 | CAVKTSGAYNEQFF | TGTGCCGTCAAAACTAGCGGGGCCTACAATGAGCAGTTCTTC
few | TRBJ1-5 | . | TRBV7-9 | CASSPSLSNQPQHF | TGTGCCAGCAGCCCGTCCCTTAGCAATCAGCCCCAGCATTTT
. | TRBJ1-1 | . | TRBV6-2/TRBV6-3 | CASSYMNTEAFF | TGTGCCAGCAGTTATATGAACACTGAAGCTTTCTTT
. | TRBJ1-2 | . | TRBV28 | CASTVGGRNNRVYGYTF | TGTGCCAGCACCGTGGGAGGGCGGAATAATCGCGTTTATGGCTACACCTTC
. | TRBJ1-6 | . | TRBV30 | CAWRLSNNSPLHF | TGTGCCTGGAGGCTCAGTAATAATTCACCCCTCCACTTT
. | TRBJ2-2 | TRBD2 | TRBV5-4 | CASSLAGGDSTGELFF | TGTGCCAGCAGCTTGGCGGGGGGGGATTCCACCGGGGAGCTGTTTTTT
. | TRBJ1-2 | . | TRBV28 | CASSFNRFPGTF | TGTGCCAGCAGTTTTAACAGGTTTCCTGGCACCTTC
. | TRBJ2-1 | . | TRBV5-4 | CATNAGTSLDEQFF | TGTGCCACTAACGCTGGGACTTCTCTTGATGAGCAGTTCTTC
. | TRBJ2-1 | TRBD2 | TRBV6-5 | CASSSASGAYNEQFF | TGTGCCAGCAGTTCGGCTAGCGGGGCATACAATGAGCAGTTCTTC
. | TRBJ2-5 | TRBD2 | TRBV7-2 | CASSSLAGGSETQYF | TGTGCCAGCAGCTCTCTAGCGGGGGGATCAGAGACCCAGTACTTC
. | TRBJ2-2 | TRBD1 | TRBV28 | CASSLTGDTGELFF | TGTGCCAGCAGTCTCACAGGGGACACCGGGGAGCTGTTTTTT
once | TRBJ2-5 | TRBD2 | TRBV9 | CASSLGTSVQETQYF | TGTGCCAGCAGCCTCGGGACTAGCGTCCAAGAGACCCAGTACTTC
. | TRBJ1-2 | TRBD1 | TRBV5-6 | CASSLSPGTGYYGYTF | TGTGCCAGCAGCCTAAGCCCCGGGACAGGGTACTATGGCTACACCTTC
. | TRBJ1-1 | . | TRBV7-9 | CASSPEKNTEAFF | TGTGCCAGCAGCCCCGAGAAGAACACTGAAGCTTTCTTT
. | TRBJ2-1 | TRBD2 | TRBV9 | CASSTGLAGGLYEQFF | TGTGCCAGCAGCACCGGACTAGCGGGAGGGCTCTATGAGCAGTTCTTC
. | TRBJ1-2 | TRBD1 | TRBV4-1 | CASRRILQGAGYGYTF | TGCGCCAGCAGGCGAATATTACAGGGGGCGGGCTATGGCTACACCTTC
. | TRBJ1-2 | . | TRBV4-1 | CASSQEHSPSYGYTF | TGCGCCAGCAGCCAAGAGCACAGCCCCTCCTATGGCTACACCTTC
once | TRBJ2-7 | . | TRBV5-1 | CASSLDRPSEQYF | TGCGCCAGCAGCTTGGACAGGCCCTCCGAGCAGTACTTC
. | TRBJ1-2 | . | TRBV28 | CASSLGGYGYTF | TGTGCCAGCAGTTTGGGAGGCTATGGCTACACCTTC
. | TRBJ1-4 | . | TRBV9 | CASTGGSANEKLFF | TGTGCCAGCACCGGGGGTTCAGCTAATGAAAAACTGTTTTTT
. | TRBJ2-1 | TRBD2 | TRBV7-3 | CASSLNPAGLVSNEQFF | TGTGCCAGCAGCTTAAACCCCGCGGGACTAGTCAGCAATGAGCAGTTCTTC
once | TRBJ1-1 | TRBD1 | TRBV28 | CASSFQGDTEAFF | TGTGCCAGCAGCTTTCAGGGGGACACTGAAGCTTTCTTT
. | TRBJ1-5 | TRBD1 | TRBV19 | CASRTTGGLNQPQHF | TGTGCCAGTAGAACCACAGGGGGGCTAAATCAGCCCCAGCATTTT
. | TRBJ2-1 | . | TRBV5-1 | CASSYSLNEQFF | TGCGCCAGCAGCTATAGTCTGAATGAGCAGTTCTTC
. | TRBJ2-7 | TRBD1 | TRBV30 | CAWSLGQGDEQYF | TGTGCCTGGAGTCTAGGACAGGGGGACGAGCAGTACTTC
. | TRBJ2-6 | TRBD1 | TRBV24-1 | CATSPSEGADSGANVLTF | TGTGCCACCAGCCCCAGCGAGGGGGCAGACTCTGGGGCCAACGTCCTGACTTTC
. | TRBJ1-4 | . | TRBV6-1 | CASSETAGWSTNEKLFF | TGTGCCAGCAGTGAAACGGCAGGGTGGTCCACTAATGAAAAACTGTTTTTT
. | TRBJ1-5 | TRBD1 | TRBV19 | CASNRGRDQPQHF | TGTGCCAGTAACAGGGGCAGGGATCAGCCCCAGCATTTT
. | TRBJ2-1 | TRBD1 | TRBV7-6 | CASSLGQGGNEQFF | TGTGCCAGCAGCCTGGGACAGGGGGGAAATGAGCAGTTCTTC
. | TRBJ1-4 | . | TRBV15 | CATSPWRENANEKLFF | TGTGCCACCAGCCCTTGGAGGGAAAACGCTAATGAAAAACTGTTTTTT
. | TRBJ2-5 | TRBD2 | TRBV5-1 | CASSARTSGQETQYF | TGCGCCAGCAGTGCTAGGACTAGCGGCCAAGAGACCCAGTACTTC
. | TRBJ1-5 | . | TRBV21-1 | CATLRGGTNQPQHF | TGTGCCACACTTAGGGGGGGCACCAATCAGCCCCAGCATTTT
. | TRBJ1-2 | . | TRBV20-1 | CSASNRLYGYTF | TGCAGTGCTAGTAACAGGCTCTATGGCTACACCTTC
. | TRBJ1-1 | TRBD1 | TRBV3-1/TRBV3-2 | CASSPRDSEAFF | TGTGCCAGCAGCCCCCGGGACAGTGAAGCTTTCTTT
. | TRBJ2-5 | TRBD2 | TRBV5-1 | CASSLVAGVQETQYF | TGCGCCAGCAGCTTGGTGGCGGGGGTCCAAGAGACCCAGTACTTC
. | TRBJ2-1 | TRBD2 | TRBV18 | CASSPPISGSSYNEQFF | TGTGCCAGCTCACCACCGATAAGCGGGAGCTCCTACAATGAGCAGTTCTTC
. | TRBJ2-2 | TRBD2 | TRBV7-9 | CASSFSGNKGTGELFF | TGTGCCAGCAGCTTTAGCGGGAACAAGGGTACCGGGGAGCTGTTTTTT
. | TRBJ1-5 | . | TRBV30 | CAWAHGRGVQPQHF | TGTGCCTGGGCCCACGGGAGGGGAGTCCAGCCCCAGCATTTT
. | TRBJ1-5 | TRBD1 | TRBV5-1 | CASSVTTGNNQPQHF | TGCGCCAGCAGCGTCACGACAGGGAACAATCAGCCCCAGCATTTT
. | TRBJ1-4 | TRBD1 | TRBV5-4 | CASRQQGGNEKLFF | TGTGCCAGCAGGCAACAGGGGGGTAATGAAAAACTGTTTTTT
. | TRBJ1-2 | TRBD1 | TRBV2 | CASRRDREYGYTF | TGTGCCAGCAGAAGGGACAGGGAGTATGGCTACACCTTC
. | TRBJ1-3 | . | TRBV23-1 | CAQLQGRYTIYF | TGCGCCCAGCTGCAGGGTCGTTACACCATATATTTT
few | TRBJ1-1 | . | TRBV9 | CARQLAGRNTEAFF | TGTGCCAGACAGCTTGCGGGTCGGAACACTGAAGCTTTCTTT
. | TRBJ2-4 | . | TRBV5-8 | CASSLSLDHKNIQYF | TGTGCCAGCAGCTTGAGTCTAGACCACAAAAACATTCAGTACTTC